This record looks at one T cell receptor beta chain sequence and its context. The PCR used 60 Vbeta and 13 Jbeta primers. Profiling relied on immunoSEQ multiplex PCR, and the TCRdb table lists in-frame clones only, not all of them. This sample has 110,000 or so clones, with over 65% found just once. This CDR3 comprises 16 residues. The J segment lost 4 bases and the V segment lost 0 bases, leaving 6 bases of the junction unmatched. Looked up from germline, CDR1 is MNHEY and CDR2 is SVGAGI. The sample comes from a study of cytomegalovirus exposure and HLA in healthy donors. Study-wide background: The Caucasian-associated ancestry cluster contained 81% of the 398 genotyped donors.

The source of this sequence is a middle-aged man in good health and CMV-seropositive. Sequenced sample: PBMCs. V and J are TRBV6-5 and TRBJ2-3, with TRBD2 matching over 8 bases. The CDR3: CASSYSSGGYADTQYF. CDR3 DNA sequence: TGTGCCAGCAGTTACTCAAGCGGGGGCTACGCAGATACGCAGTATTTT.